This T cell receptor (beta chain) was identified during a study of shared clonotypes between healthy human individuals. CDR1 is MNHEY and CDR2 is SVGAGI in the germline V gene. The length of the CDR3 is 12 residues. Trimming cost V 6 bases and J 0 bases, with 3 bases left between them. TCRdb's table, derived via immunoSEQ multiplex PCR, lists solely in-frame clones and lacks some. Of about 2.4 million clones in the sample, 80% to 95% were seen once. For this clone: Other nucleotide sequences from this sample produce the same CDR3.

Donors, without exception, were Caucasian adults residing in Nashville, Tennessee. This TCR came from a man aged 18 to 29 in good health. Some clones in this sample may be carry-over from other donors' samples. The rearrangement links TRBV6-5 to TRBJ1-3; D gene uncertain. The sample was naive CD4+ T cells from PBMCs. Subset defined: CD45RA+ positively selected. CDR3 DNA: TGTGCCAGCAGGTCCTCTGGAAACACCATATATTTT. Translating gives CASRSSGNTIYF.